The clone carrying this TCR beta chain was found many times. The data derive from a study of identical twins. There were only healthy Caucasians among the donors. Template switching added a universal primer site, and cDNA bore unique molecular identifiers. TCRdb fed the 5' RACE reads into MiXCR, producing one record per CDR3 protein. Here the sample spans more than 400,000 distinct CDR3 sequences, about 16% being singletons. This sample was shared with a second study, whose subject was yellow fever vaccine responses in identical twins. That study reports: Reportedly, twins showed a vaccine T cell response that looked partly convergent and partly personalized.

The receptor was isolated from a woman aged 18-29 years in good health. What was sequenced was CD4+ T cells sorted from blood.

The CDR3 DNA reads TGTGCCAGCAGCCCGACCCAAATCCAAACCTATGGCTACACCTTC. Translating gives CASSPTQIQTYGYTF. This chain connects TRBV14 to TRBJ1-2; D is undetermined. The CDR3 runs 15 residues. Trimming took 4 bases from V and 4 from J, leaving 16 bases between them. The germline V gene has CDR1 SGHDN and CDR2 FVKESK. Full variable domain (remainder filled in from reference TRBV14 and TRBJ1-2): EAGVTQFPSHSVIEKGQTVTLRCDPISGHDNLYWYRRVMGKEIKFLLHFVKESKQDESGMPNNRFLAERTGGTYSTLKVQPAELEDSGVYFCASSPTQIQTYGYTFGSGTRLTVV.